Sequencing of this T cell receptor beta chain was carried out in a study of early T cells in non-severe SARS-CoV-2 infection. About the research overall: Chains stayed unpaired after sequencing of bulk RNA from unsorted whole blood. Overall study findings and caveats: Private and CD4 specificities were missed by VDJdb matching, which favored anti-spike CD8 responses.

Unique molecular identifier tags were affixed to discrete cDNA molecules. From the 5' RACE reads, TCRdb called clonotypes with MiXCR, one entry per CDR3 protein. The sample has some 38,000 distinct CDR3 sequences, around 5.1% seen once. Germline loops: CDR1 SGHKS, CDR2 YYEKEE (reference sequence). V lost 0 bases and J lost 4, with 13 bases in between. The CDR3 spans 15 residues. This clonotype was detected only a few times. The antigen is not known. This clonotype was obtained from an adult who was a healthcare worker with PCR-confirmed SARS-CoV-2 infection or an uninfected control (not recorded which). The chain has TRBV5-5 and TRBJ1-1; no firm D call. Source: whole blood, taken at baseline. Here the CDR3 reads CASSLAMPAGTEAFF. The DNA of the CDR3 is TGTGCCAGCAGCTTGGCGATGCCGGCGGGCACTGAAGCTTTCTTT.